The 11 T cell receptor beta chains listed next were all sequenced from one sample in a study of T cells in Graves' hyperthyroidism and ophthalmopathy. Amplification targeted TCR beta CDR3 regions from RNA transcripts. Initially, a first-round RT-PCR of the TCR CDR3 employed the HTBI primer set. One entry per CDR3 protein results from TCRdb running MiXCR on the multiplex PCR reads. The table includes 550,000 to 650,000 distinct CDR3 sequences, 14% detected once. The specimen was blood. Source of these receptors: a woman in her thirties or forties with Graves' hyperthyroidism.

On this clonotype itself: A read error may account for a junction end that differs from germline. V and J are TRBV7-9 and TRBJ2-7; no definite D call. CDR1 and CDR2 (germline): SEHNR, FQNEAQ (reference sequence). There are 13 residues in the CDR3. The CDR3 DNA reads TGTGCCGGCAGCTTAGACGGTTATTACGAGCAGTACTTC. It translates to CAGSLDGYYEQYF. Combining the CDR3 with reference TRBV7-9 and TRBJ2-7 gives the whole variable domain DTGVSQNPRHKITKRGQNVTFRCDPISEHNRLYWYRQTLGQGPEFLTYFQNEAQLEKSRLLSDRFSAERPKGSFSTLEIQRTEQGDSAMYLCAGSLDGYYEQYFGPGTRLTVT.

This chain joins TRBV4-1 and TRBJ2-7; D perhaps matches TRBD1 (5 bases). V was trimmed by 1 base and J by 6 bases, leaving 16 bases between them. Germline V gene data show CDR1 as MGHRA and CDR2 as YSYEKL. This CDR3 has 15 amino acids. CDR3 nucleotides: TGCGCCAGCAGCCAAGGACAGATCTTGGGATTCGAGCAGTACTTC. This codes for CASSQGQILGFEQYF.

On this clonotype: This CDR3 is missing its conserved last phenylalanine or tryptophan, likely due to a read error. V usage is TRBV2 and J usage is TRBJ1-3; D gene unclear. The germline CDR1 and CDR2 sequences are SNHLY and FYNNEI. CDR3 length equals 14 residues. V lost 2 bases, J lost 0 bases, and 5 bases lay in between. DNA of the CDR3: TGTGCCAGCAGTGAACAAACCTCTGGAAACACCATATATCTT. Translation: CASSEQTSGNTIYL.

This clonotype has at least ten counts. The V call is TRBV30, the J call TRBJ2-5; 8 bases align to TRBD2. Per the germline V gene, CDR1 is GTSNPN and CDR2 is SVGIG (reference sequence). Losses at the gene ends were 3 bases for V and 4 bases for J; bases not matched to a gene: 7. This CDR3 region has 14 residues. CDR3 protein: CAWRGPGLGETQYF. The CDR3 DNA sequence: TGTGCCTGGAGGGGACCGGGACTAGGAGAGACCCAGTACTTC.

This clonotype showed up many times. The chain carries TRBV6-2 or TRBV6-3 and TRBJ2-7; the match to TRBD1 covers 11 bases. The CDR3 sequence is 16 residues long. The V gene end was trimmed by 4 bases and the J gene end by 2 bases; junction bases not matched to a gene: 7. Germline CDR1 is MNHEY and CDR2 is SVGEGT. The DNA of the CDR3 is TGTGCCAGCAGTTCCCCTCCGGGACAGGGGGCCTACGAGCAGTACTTC. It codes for CASSSPPGQGAYEQYF.

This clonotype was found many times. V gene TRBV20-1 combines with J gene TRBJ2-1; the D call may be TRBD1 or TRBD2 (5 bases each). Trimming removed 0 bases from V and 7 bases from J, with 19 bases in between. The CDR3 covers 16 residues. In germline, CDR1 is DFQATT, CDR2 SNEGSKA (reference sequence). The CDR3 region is CSARDLRDPKWNEQFF. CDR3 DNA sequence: TGCAGTGCTAGAGATCTACGGGACCCAAAGTGGAATGAGCAGTTCTTC.

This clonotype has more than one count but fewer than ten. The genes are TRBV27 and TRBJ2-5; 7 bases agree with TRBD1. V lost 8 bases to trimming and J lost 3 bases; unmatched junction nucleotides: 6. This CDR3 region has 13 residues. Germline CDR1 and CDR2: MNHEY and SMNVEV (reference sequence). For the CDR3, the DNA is TGTGCCAGCGCTCAGGGGGTGGAAGAGACCCAGTACTTC. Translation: CASAQGVEETQYF.

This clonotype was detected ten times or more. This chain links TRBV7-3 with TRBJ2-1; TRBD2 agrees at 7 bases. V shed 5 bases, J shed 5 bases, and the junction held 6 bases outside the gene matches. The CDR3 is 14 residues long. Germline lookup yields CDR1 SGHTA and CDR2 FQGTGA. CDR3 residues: CASSKTLADNEQFF. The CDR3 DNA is TGTGCCAGCAGCAAAACCCTAGCGGACAATGAGCAGTTCTTC.

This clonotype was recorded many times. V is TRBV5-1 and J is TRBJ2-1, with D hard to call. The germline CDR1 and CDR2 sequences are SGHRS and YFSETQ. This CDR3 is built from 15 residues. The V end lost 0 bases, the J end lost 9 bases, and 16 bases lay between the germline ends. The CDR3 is CASSLDASGVGEQFF. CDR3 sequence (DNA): TGCGCCAGCAGCTTGGATGCGTCCGGCGTCGGTGAGCAGTTCTTC. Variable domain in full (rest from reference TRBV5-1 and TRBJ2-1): KAGVTQTPRYLIKTRGQQVTLSCSPISGHRSVSWYQQTPGQGLQFLFEYFSETQRNKGNFPGRFSGRQFSNSRSEMNVSTLELGDSALYLCASSLDASGVGEQFFGPGTRLTVL.

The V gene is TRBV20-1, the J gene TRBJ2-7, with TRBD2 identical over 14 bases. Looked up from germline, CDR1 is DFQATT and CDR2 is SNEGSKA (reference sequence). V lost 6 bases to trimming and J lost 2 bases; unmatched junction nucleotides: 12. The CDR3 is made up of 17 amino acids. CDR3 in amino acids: CSARLAGGPDPPYEQYF. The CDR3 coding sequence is TGCAGTGCCCGACTAGCGGGAGGGCCAGATCCCCCCTACGAGCAGTACTTC.

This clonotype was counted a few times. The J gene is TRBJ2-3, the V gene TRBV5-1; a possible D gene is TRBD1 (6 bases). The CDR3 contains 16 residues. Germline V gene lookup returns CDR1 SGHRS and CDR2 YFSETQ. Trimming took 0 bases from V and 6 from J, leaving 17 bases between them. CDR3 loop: CASSLAGQGKRDTQYF. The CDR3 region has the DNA TGCGCCAGCAGCTTGGCCGGTCAGGGGAAGCGGGATACGCAGTATTTT.